The 24 T cell receptor beta chains presented below share a single source sample, sequenced in a study of shared clonotypes between healthy human individuals. Produced via immunoSEQ multiplex PCR; TCRdb's table is partial and in-frame only. Here the sample spans over 1.4 million clones, around 97% being singletons. The sample comprised naive CD4+ T cells sorted from blood. Subset: CD45RA+ positively selected. The receptors were gathered from a man aged 30-40 years in good health.

The rearrangement joins TRBV7-2 to TRBJ2-1, with 11 nucleotides matching TRBD2. After removal of 2 bases from V and 5 bases from J, the junction contained 14 bases not matched to a gene. The length of the CDR3 is 19 residues. Germline V gene sequence: CDR1 SGHTA, CDR2 FQGNSA. This chain's CDR3 is CASSLFPRLAGYYNNEQFF. CDR3 nucleotides: TGTGCCAGCAGCTTATTCCCCCGACTAGCGGGGTATTATAACAATGAGCAGTTCTTC.

The chain links TRBV27 to TRBJ1-5; 10 bases map to TRBD1. This CDR3 comprises 18 residues. CDR1 and CDR2 from the germline V gene are MNHEY and SMNVEV (reference sequence). The J segment lost 1 base and the V segment lost 2 bases, leaving 8 bases of the junction unmatched. DNA for the CDR3: TGTGCCAGCAGTTTAGGGGCCGGGACAGGGGTCAGCAATCAGCCCCAGCATTTT. It is translated as CASSLGAGTGVSNQPQHF.

The chain has TRBV6-1 and TRBJ2-5, with D perhaps matching TRBD1 (5 bases). Trimming removed 4 bases at V and 1 base at J, with 7 bases between. Germline CDR1 MNHNS, CDR2 SASEGT. This CDR3 has 13 amino acids. CDR3 amino acids: CASSGQTQETQYF. The CDR3 DNA reads as TGTGCCAGCAGTGGACAGACCCAAGAGACCCAGTACTTC.

In this sample, this clone turned up once. V is TRBV30 and J is TRBJ1-4; D is unclear. Germline CDR1 and CDR2: GTSNPN and SVGIG (reference sequence). V lost 3 bases, J lost 0 bases, and 17 bases lay in between. The CDR3 is 17 residues long. In nucleotides, the CDR3 is TGTGCCTGGAGAGTCGGACCGACCCCGGCAACTAATGAAAAACTGTTTTTT. Translation gives CAWRVGPTPATNEKLFF.

The CDR3 region is CASSSGPRADTIYF. The DNA of the CDR3 is TGTGCCAGCAGTTCCGGGCCCCGGGCAGACACCATATATTTT. The V gene is TRBV5-6, the J gene TRBJ1-3; D is unresolved. The length of the CDR3 is 14 residues. Germline CDR1 reads SGHDT; CDR2 reads YYEEEE. V was shortened by 5 bases and J by 8 bases, with 17 bases between the two germline ends.

The chain carries TRBV7-9 and TRBJ1-3; 7 bases map to TRBD1. The length of the CDR3 is 15 residues. Germline CDR1 is SEHNR and CDR2 is FQNEAQ (reference sequence). V lost 2 bases and J lost 3; bases outside the gene matches: 4. The CDR3 coding sequence is TGTGCCAGCAGCTTACAGACAGGGAGTGGAAACACCATATATTTT. Protein sequence: CASSLQTGSGNTIYF. The full variable domain, completed using reference TRBV7-9 and TRBJ1-3, is DTGVSQNPRHKITKRGQNVTFRCDPISEHNRLYWYRQTLGQGPEFLTYFQNEAQLEKSRLLSDRFSAERPKGSFSTLEIQRTEQGDSAMYLCASSLQTGSGNTIYFGEGSWLTVV.

V and J are TRBV5-4 and TRBJ1-2, with D possibly matching TRBD1 (5 bases). Germline loops: CDR1 SGHNT, CDR2 YYREEE (reference sequence). V lost 2 bases and J lost 4, with 15 bases in between. The CDR3 runs to 15 residues. Written as DNA, the CDR3 is TGTGCCAGCAGCTTTCCGGGAGGGGTGGGCTATGGCTACACCTTC. Encoded protein: CASSFPGGVGYGYTF.

The J gene is TRBJ2-2, the V gene TRBV6-1, with D tentatively TRBD2 (6 bases). V shed 3 bases and J shed 3 bases, with 14 bases lying between them. The CDR3 is 16 residues long. Germline CDR1 MNHNS, CDR2 SASEGT. The CDR3 sequence is CASSDLGSSDTGELFF. The CDR3, as DNA: TGTGCCAGCAGTGACCTCGGATCTAGCGACACCGGGGAGCTGTTTTTT.

The genes are TRBV11-2 and TRBJ1-1; D perhaps matches TRBD1 (5 bases). CDR1 SGHAT and CDR2 FQNNGV come from the germline V gene. This CDR3 has 11 residues. V shed 6 bases and J shed 9 bases, with 11 bases lying between them. In DNA, the CDR3 is TGTGCCAGCAGTCAGGGTATCCAAGCTTTCTTT. Its translation: CASSQGIQAFF.

The chain combines TRBV15 with TRBJ2-7; D gene unclear. This CDR3 has 12 residues. Looked up from germline, CDR1 is LNHNV and CDR2 is YYDKDF (reference sequence). Trimming removed 3 bases from V and 5 bases from J, with 8 bases in between. The CDR3 DNA reads as TGTGCCACCAGCAGCCCAGAACACGAGCAGTACTTC. This codes for CATSSPEHEQYF.

This sequence joins TRBV7-8 and TRBJ1-4, with 7 bases aligning to TRBD1. Germline V CDR1 and CDR2: SGHVS, FQNEAQ. Trimming removed 8 bases from V and 6 bases from J; junction bases left unmatched: 9. This CDR3 is 14 amino acids long. In DNA form, the CDR3 reads TGTGCCAGCCAGATTGACAGGGACGATGAAAAACTGTTTTTT. Translated: CASQIDRDDEKLFF. The variable domain in full, with the rest retrieved from reference TRBV7-8 and TRBJ1-4, is GAGVSQSPRYKVAKRGQDVALRCDPISGHVSLFWYQQALGQGPEFLTYFQNEAQLDKSGLPSDRFFAERPEGSVSTLKIQRTQQEDSAVYLCASQIDRDDEKLFFGSGTQLSVL.

The V gene is TRBV13, the J gene TRBJ2-2; perhaps TRBD1 as D (5 bases). V lost 3 bases and J lost 3, with 14 bases in between. There are 16 residues in the CDR3. The germline CDR1 and CDR2 sequences are PRHDT and FYEKMQ (reference sequence). Written as DNA, the CDR3 is TGTGCCAGCAGCTTCATCCAGGGCCGGGACACCGGGGAGCTGTTTTTT. Translation: CASSFIQGRDTGELFF.

The chain is built from TRBV5-5 and TRBJ2-7, with 11 nucleotides matching TRBD2. The CDR3 runs 15 residues. Germline CDR1 and CDR2: SGHKS and YYEKEE (reference sequence). V trimming: 4 bases; J trimming: 4 bases; junction bases outside the gene matches: 7. CDR3 loop: CASSVVAGGIYEQYF. The CDR3 DNA is TGTGCCAGCAGCGTCGTAGCGGGAGGGATATACGAGCAGTACTTC.

Here the CDR3 reads CASISYGSYEQYF. In nucleotides, the CDR3 is TGTGCCAGCATTTCGTACGGTTCCTACGAGCAGTACTTC. The chain combines TRBV28 with TRBJ2-7; D is ambiguous. V was trimmed by 7 bases and J by 1 base, leaving 11 bases between them. The CDR3 consists of 13 residues. Germline loops: CDR1 MDHEN, CDR2 SYDVKM. Based on the CDR3 plus reference TRBV28 and TRBJ2-7, the full variable domain is DVKVTQSSRYLVKRTGEKVFLECVQDMDHENMFWYRQDPGLGLRLIYFSYDVKMKEKGDIPEGYSVSREKKERFSLILESASTNQTSMYLCASISYGSYEQYFGPGTRLTVT.

This chain links TRBV2 with TRBJ1-5; no reliable D call. Trimming stripped 4 bases from V and 9 bases from J, with 16 bases between. CDR1 and CDR2 (germline): SNHLY, FYNNEI. The CDR3 loop spans 14 amino acids. The CDR3 reads CASSGSGLGGPQHF. The CDR3 DNA follows: TGTGCCAGCAGTGGGAGCGGGCTTGGTGGGCCCCAGCATTTT.

In its sample, this clone was seen once. The chain has TRBV11-2 and TRBJ2-5; TRBD1 might be the D (6 bases). Germline CDR1 SGHAT, CDR2 FQNNGV. The CDR3 has 17 amino acids. V was pared by 5 bases and J by 4 bases, with 23 bases between. The CDR3 region has the DNA TGTGCCAGCAGCCCGGGGACAAGGACGGGGAAACTAGAGACCCAGTACTTC. Translated: CASSPGTRTGKLETQYF.

The chain uses TRBV6-5 and TRBJ2-1; no clear D gene. V dropped 2 bases and J dropped 4 bases, with 12 bases sitting between them. This CDR3 has 15 residues. CDR1 and CDR2 (germline): MNHEY, SVGAGI. CDR3 in DNA: TGTGCCAGCAGTTACGACAAACTTGAGTACAATGAGCAGTTCTTC. Its translation is CASSYDKLEYNEQFF.

V usage is TRBV7-2 and J usage is TRBJ1-4; weak D call: TRBD1 (6 bases). Germline V gene lookup returns CDR1 SGHTA and CDR2 FQGNSA. There are 15 residues in the CDR3. Trimming removed 3 bases from V and 9 bases from J, with 17 bases in between. The CDR3 DNA reads TGTGCCAGCAGCTTCCCCCCCGGGACAAGTCAAAAACTGTTTTTT. This encodes CASSFPPGTSQKLFF.

V gene TRBV7-2 combines with J gene TRBJ2-6; no firm D call. The V gene's germline CDR1 is SGHTA and CDR2 FQGNSA. V gave up 1 base and J gave up 0 bases, with 4 bases separating them. There are 15 residues in the CDR3. This CDR3 reads CASSLVGSGANVLTF. In DNA, the CDR3 is TGTGCCAGCAGCTTAGTCGGCTCTGGGGCCAACGTCCTGACTTTC.

This clone has just one count. The V call is TRBV30, the J call TRBJ2-7, with 10 bases lining up with TRBD2. Germline CDR1 GTSNPN, CDR2 SVGIG (reference sequence). V dropped 5 bases and J dropped 3; count of bases not matched to a gene: 7. There are 14 residues in the CDR3. The chain's CDR3 is CAWGGLAGVYEQYF. CDR3 DNA: TGTGCCTGGGGGGGGCTAGCGGGAGTCTACGAGCAGTACTTC.

CDR3 amino acids: CASSPLKREASQYF. CDR3 in DNA: TGTGCCAGCTCACCCTTAAAGAGGGAGGCGAGCCAGTACTTC. The chain has TRBV18 and TRBJ2-5; D may be TRBD2 (6 bases). V was cut by 3 bases and J by 10 bases, with 18 bases left in between. The germline gives CDR1 KGHSH, CDR2 LQKENI. This CDR3 spans 14 amino acids.

The chain is built from TRBV7-7 and TRBJ2-1, with D possibly being TRBD1 or TRBD2 (6 bases each). CDR1 is SSHAT, CDR2 FNYEAQ, per germline (reference sequence). V was trimmed by 1 base and J by 5 bases, leaving 15 bases between them. This CDR3 contains 16 residues. The CDR3 DNA follows: TGTGCCAGCAGCTTAGGAGGAGGGGGAACACACAATGAGCAGTTCTTC. Translating gives CASSLGGGGTHNEQFF.

This rearrangement joins TRBV2 to TRBJ2-7; 8 nucleotides agree with TRBD2. The germline gives CDR1 SNHLY, CDR2 FYNNEI. V dropped 7 bases and J dropped 5; count of bases not matched to a gene: 10. The CDR3 is 14 residues long. The CDR3 coding sequence is TGTGCCAGCACTTTCCTTCGGGAGGGGGACGAGCAGTACTTC. Amino acid sequence: CASTFLREGDEQYF.

This chain joins TRBV5-1 and TRBJ2-2; D perhaps matches TRBD1 (6 bases). CDR3 length: 15 residues. Germline V gene sequence: CDR1 SGHRS, CDR2 YFSETQ. V lost 4 bases and J 0 bases, leaving 10 bases between the germline ends. The CDR3 here is CASSADSPNTGELFF. Here the CDR3 DNA reads TGCGCCAGCAGCGCGGACAGCCCGAACACCGGGGAGCTGTTTTTT.